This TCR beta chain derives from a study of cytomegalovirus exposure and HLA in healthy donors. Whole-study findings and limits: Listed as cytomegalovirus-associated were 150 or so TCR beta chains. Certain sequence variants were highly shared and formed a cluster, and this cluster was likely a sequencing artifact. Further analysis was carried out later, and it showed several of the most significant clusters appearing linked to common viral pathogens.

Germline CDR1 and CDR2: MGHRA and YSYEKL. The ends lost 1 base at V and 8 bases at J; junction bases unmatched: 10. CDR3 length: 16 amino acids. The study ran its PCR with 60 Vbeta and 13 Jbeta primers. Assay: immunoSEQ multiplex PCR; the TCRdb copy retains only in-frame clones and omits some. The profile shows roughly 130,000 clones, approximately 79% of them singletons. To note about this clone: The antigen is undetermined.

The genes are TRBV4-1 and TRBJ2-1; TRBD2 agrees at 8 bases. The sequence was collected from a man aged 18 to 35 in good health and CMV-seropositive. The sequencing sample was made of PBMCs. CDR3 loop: CASSQGPGGPWDEQFF. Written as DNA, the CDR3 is TGCGCCAGCAGCCAAGGGCCGGGGGGGCCCTGGGATGAGCAGTTCTTC.